Listed here are 3 T cell receptor beta chains from one sample, sequenced in a study of CD4 and CD8 cells across lung adenocarcinoma regions. TCRdb ran MiXCR on the PCR reads and lists one entry per CDR3 protein. Of 13,000 or so distinct CDR3 sequences in the sample, approximately 56% were seen once. Sequences were obtained from CD8+ T cells from the margin of a lung tumor. These receptors all stem from a female donor with lung adenocarcinoma. The CD4 and CD8 labels of this study may be unreliable.

This clonotype has ten or more counts. The V call is TRBV10-3, the J call TRBJ2-1, with TRBD1 identical over 11 bases. V was clipped by 6 bases and J by 5 bases; unmatched bases: 3. Germline CDR1 is ENHRY and CDR2 is SYGVKD. The CDR3 has 14 residues. The CDR3 DNA sequence: TGTGCCATCAGGGGACAGGGGGGAGACAATGAGCAGTTCTTC. It encodes CAIRGQGGDNEQFF.

V usage is TRBV6-1 and J usage is TRBJ2-5, with 8 positions matching TRBD1. The better agreement between TRBJ2-7 and the DNA end casts doubt on the J call. CDR1 and CDR2 (germline): MNHNS, SASEGT. CDR3 length equals 13 residues. CDR3 residues: CASHPGQAIEQYF. The CDR3 nucleotides read TGTGCCAGCCACCCGGGACAGGCCATCGAGCAGTACTTC.

This clonotype was seen more than once but under ten times. V is TRBV6-1 and J is TRBJ2-1; 7 bases align to TRBD1. The CDR3 has 14 residues. Germline values: CDR1 MNHNS, CDR2 SASEGT. The ends lost 10 bases at V and 5 bases at J; junction bases unmatched: 11. CDR3 sequence (DNA): TGTGCCACCCAGGGGGTTGGCAGCGACAATGAGCAGTTCTTC. It codes for CATQGVGSDNEQFF.